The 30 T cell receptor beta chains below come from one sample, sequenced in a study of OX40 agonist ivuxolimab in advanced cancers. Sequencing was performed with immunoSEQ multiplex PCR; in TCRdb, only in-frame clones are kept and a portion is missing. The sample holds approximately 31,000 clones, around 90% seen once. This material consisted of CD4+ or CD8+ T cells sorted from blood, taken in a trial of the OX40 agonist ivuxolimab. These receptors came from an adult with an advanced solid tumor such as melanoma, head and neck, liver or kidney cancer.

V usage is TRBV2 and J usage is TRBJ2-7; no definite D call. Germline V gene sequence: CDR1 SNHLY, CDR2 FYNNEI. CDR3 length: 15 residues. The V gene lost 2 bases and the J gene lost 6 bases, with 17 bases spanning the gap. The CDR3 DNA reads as TGTGCCAGCAGTGAATTCCACCTAACCCTGGGCGAGCAGTACTTC. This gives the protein CASSEFHLTLGEQYF.

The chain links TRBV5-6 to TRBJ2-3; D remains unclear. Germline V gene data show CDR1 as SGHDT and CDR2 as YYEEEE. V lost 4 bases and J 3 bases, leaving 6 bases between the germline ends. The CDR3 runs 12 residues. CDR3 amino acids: CASSAETDTQYF. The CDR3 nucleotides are TGTGCCAGCAGCGCCGAGACAGATACGCAGTATTTT. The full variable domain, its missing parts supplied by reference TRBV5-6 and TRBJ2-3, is DAGVTQSPTHLIKTRGQQVTLRCSPKSGHDTVSWYQQALGQGPQFIFQYYEEEERQRGNFPDRFSGHQFPNYSSELNVNALLLGDSALYLCASSAETDTQYFGPGTRLTVL.

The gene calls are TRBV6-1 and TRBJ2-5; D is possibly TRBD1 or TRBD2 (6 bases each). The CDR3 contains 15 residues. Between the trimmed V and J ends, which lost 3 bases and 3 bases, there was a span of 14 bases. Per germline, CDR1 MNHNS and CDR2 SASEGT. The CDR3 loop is CASSEGGFGEETQYF. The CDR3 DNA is TGTGCCAGCAGTGAGGGGGGCTTCGGAGAAGAGACCCAGTACTTC.

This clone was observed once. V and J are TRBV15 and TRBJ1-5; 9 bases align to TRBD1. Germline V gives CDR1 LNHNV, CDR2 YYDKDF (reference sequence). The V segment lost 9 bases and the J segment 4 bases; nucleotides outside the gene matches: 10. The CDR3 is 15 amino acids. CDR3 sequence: CATGPGQGLNQPQHF. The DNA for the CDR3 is TGTGCCACGGGGCCGGGACAGGGTTTGAATCAGCCCCAGCATTTT.

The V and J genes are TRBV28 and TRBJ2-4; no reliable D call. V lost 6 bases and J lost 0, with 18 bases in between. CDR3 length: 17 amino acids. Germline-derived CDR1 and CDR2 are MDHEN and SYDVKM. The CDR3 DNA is TGTGCCAGCAGCTCCACCATCTTGGGAATAGCCAAAAACATTCAGTACTTC. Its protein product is CASSSTILGIAKNIQYF.

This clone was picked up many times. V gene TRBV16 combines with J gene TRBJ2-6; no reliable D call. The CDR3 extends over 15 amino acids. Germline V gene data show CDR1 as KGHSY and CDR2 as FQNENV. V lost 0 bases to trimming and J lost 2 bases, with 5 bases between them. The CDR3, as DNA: TGTGCCAGCAGCCAATCGGTTACTGGGGCCAACGTCCTGACTTTC. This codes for CASSQSVTGANVLTF.

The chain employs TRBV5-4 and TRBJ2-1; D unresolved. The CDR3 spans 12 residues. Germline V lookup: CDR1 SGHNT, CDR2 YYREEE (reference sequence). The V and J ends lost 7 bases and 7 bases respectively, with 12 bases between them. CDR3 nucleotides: TGTGCCAGCGGTGGGTACGGAAATGAGCAGTTCTTC. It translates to CASGGYGNEQFF.

CDR3 sequence reads: CASSIGSDYNSPLHF. The CDR3 DNA is TGTGCCAGCAGCATAGGGTCGGACTATAATTCACCCCTCCACTTT. This chain uses TRBV21-1 with TRBJ1-6. TRBV21-1 represents a pseudogene. The CDR3 extends over 15 amino acids.

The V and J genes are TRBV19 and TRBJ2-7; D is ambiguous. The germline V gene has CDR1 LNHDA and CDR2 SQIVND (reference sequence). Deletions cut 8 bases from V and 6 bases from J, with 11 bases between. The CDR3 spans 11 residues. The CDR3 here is CASGDLFEQYF. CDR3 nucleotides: TGTGCCAGTGGAGACCTCTTCGAGCAGTACTTC.

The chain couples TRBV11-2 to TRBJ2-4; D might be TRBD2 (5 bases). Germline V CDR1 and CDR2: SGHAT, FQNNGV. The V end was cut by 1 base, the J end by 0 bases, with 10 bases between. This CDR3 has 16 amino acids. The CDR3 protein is CASSLGTFQAKNIQYF. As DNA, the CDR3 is TGTGCCAGCAGCTTAGGGACTTTCCAAGCCAAAAACATTCAGTACTTC. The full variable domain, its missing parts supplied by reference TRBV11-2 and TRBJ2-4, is EAGVAQSPRYKIIEKRQSVAFWCNPISGHATLYWYQQILGQGPKLLIQFQNNGVVDDSQLPKDRFSAERLKGVDSTLKIQPAKLEDSAVYLCASSLGTFQAKNIQYFGAGTRLSVL.

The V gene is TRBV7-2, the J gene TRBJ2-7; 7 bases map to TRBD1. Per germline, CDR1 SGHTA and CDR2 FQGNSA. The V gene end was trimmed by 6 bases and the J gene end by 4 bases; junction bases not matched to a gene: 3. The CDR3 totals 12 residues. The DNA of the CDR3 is TGTGCCAGCAGTAAGACAGGGTACGAGCAGTACTTC. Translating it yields CASSKTGYEQYF.

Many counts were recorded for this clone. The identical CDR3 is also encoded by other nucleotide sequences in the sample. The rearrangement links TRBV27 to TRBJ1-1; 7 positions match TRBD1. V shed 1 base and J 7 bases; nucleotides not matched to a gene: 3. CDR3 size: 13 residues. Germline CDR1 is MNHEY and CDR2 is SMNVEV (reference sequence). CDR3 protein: CASSLYRDSEAFF. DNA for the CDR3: TGTGCCAGCAGTTTATATCGGGACAGTGAAGCTTTCTTT.

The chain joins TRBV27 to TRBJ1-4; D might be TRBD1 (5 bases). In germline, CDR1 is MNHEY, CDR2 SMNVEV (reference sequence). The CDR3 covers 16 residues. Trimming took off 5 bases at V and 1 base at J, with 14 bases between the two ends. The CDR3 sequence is CASSAAGAGTNEKLFF. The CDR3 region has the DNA TGTGCCAGCAGTGCGGCTGGGGCGGGAACTAATGAAAAACTGTTTTTT. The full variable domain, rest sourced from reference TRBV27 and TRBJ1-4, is EAQVTQNPRYLITVTGKKLTVTCSQNMNHEYMSWYRQDPGLGLRQIYYSMNVEVTDKGDVPEGYKVSRKEKRNFPLILESPSPNQTSLYFCASSAAGAGTNEKLFFGSGTQLSVL.

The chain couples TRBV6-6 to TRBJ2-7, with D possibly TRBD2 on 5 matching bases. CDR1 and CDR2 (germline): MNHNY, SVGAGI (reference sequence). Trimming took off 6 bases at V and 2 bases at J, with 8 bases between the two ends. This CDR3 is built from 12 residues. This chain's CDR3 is CASRPGTYEQYF. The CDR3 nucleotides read TGTGCCAGCAGACCCGGGACCTACGAGCAGTACTTC.

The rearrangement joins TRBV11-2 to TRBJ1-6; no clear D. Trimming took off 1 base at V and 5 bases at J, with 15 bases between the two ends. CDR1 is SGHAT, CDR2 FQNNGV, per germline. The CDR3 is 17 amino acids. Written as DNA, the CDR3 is TGTGCCAGCAGCTTAGGCTTAGGGCACCGAGATAATTCACCCCTCCACTTT. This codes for CASSLGLGHRDNSPLHF.

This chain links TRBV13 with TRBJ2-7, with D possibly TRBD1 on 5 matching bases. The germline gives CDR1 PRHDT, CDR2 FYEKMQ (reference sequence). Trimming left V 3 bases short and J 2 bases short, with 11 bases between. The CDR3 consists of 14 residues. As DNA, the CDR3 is TGTGCCAGCAGCTTCGACAGCGTTACCTACGAGCAGTACTTC. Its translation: CASSFDSVTYEQYF. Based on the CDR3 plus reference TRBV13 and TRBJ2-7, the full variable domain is AAGVIQSPRHLIKEKRETATLKCYPIPRHDTVYWYQQGPGQDPQFLISFYEKMQSDKGSIPDRFSAQQFSDYHSELNMSSLELGDSALYFCASSFDSVTYEQYFGPGTRLTVT.

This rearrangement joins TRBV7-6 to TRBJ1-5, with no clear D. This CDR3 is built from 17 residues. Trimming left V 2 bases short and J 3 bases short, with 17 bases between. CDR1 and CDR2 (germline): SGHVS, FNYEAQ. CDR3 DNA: TGTGCCAGCAGCTTAACCCCCCTACCGGAAGTCAATCAGCCCCAGCATTTT. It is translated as CASSLTPLPEVNQPQHF. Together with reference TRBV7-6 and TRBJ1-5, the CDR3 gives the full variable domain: GAGVSQSPRYKVTKRGQDVALRCDPISGHVSLYWYRQALGQGPEFLTYFNYEAQQDKSGLPNDRFSAERPEGSISTLTIQRTEQRDSAMYRCASSLTPLPEVNQPQHFGDGTRLSIL.

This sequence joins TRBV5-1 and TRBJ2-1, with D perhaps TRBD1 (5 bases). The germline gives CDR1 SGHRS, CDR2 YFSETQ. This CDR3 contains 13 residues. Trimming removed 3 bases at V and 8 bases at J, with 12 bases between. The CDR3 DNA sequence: TGCGCCAGCAGCTACCTCGGACAAGATGAGCAGTTCTTC. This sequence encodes CASSYLGQDEQFF.

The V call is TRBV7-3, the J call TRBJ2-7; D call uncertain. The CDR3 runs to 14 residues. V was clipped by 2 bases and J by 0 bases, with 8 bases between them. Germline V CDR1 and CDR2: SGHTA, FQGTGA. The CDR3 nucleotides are TGTGCCAGCAGCTTAGTCATCGTCTCCTACGAGCAGTACTTC. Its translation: CASSLVIVSYEQYF.

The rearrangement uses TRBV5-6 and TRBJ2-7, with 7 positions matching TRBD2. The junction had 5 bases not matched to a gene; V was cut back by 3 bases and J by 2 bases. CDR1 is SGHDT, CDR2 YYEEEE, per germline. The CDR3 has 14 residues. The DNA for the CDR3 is TGTGCCAGCAGCTGGGGAGGGAATCCCTACGAGCAGTACTTC. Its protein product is CASSWGGNPYEQYF.

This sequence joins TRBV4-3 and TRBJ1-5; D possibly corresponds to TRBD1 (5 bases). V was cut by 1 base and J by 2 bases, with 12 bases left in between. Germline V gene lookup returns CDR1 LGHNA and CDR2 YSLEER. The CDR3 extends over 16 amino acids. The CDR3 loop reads CASSQARGEGNQPQHF. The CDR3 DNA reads TGCGCCAGCAGCCAAGCTCGGGGCGAGGGCAATCAGCCCCAGCATTTT.

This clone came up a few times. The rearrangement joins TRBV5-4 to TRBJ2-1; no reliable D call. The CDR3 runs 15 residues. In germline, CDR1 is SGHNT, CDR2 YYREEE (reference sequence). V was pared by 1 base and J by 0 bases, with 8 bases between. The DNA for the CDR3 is TGTGCCAGCAGCTTGTTCGGAGACTCCTACAATGAGCAGTTCTTC. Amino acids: CASSLFGDSYNEQFF. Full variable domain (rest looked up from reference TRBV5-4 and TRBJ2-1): ETGVTQSPTHLIKTRGQQVTLRCSSQSGHNTVSWYQQALGQGPQFIFQYYREEENGRGNFPPRFSGLQFPNYSSELNVNALELDDSALYLCASSLFGDSYNEQFFGPGTRLTVL.

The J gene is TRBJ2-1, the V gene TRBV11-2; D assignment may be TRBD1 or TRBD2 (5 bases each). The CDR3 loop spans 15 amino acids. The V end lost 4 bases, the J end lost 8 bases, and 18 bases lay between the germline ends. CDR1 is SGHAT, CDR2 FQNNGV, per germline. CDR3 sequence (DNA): TGTGCCAGCAGCTCAAAAACCGGGGCCTCGCATGAGCAGTTCTTC. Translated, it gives CASSSKTGASHEQFF. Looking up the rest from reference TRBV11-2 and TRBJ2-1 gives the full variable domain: EAGVAQSPRYKIIEKRQSVAFWCNPISGHATLYWYQQILGQGPKLLIQFQNNGVVDDSQLPKDRFSAERLKGVDSTLKIQPAKLEDSAVYLCASSSKTGASHEQFFGPGTRLTVL.

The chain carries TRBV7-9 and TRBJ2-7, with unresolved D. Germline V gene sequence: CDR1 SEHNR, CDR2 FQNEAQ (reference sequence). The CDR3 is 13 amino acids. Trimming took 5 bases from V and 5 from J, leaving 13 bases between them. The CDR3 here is CASSATVVHEQYF. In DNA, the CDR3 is TGTGCCAGCAGCGCTACCGTCGTCCACGAGCAGTACTTC.

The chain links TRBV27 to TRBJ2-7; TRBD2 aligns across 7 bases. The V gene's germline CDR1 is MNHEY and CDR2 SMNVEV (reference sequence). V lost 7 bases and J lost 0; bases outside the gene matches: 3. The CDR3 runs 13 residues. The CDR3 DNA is TGTGCCAGCAATCAGCGGGGCTCCTACGAGCAGTACTTC. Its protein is CASNQRGSYEQYF.

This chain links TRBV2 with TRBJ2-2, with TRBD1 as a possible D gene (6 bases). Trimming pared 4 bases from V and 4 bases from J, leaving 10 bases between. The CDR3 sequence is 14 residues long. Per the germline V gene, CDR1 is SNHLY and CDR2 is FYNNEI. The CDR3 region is CASSVWTATGELFF. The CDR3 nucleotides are TGTGCCAGCAGTGTGTGGACAGCCACCGGGGAGCTGTTTTTT. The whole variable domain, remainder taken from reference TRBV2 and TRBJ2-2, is EPEVTQTPSHQVTQMGQEVILRCVPISNHLYFYWYRQILGQKVEFLVSFYNNEISEKSEIFDDQFSVERPDGSNFTLKIRSTKLEDSAMYFCASSVWTATGELFFGEGSRLTVL.

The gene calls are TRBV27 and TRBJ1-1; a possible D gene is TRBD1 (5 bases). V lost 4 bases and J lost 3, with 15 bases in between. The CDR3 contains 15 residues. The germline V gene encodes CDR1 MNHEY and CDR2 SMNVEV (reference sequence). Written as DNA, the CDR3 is TGTGCCAGCAGTTCGAGGGGCCTCGGGTACACTGAAGCTTTCTTT. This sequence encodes CASSSRGLGYTEAFF.

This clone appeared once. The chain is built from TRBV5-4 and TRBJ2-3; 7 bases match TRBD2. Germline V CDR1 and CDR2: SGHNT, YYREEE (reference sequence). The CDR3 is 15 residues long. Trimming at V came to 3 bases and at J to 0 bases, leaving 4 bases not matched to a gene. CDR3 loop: CASSWSGVSTDTQYF. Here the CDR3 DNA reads TGTGCCAGCAGCTGGAGCGGGGTTAGCACAGATACGCAGTATTTT.

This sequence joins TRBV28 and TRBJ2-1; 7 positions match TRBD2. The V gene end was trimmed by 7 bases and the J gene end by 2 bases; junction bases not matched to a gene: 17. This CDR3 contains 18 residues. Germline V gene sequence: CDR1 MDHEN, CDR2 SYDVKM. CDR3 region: CASTPRWGGPSAYNEQFF. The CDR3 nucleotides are TGTGCCAGCACCCCTCGGTGGGGGGGTCCTAGCGCCTACAATGAGCAGTTCTTC.

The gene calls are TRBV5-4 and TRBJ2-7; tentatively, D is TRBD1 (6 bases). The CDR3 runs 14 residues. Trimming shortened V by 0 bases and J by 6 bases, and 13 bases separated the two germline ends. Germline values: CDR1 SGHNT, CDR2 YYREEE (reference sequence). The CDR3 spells CASSLAPTGTEQYF. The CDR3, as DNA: TGTGCCAGCAGCTTGGCCCCGACAGGCACCGAGCAGTACTTC.